Described below is a single T cell receptor beta chain sequence and its context. The data were obtained in a study of T cell changes during pregnancy in multiple sclerosis. The trim removed 5 bases at V and 7 bases at J, leaving 8 bases unmatched. This CDR3 is built from 14 residues. CDR1 is MNHEY and CDR2 is SMNVEV in the germline V gene (reference sequence). The repertoire was sequenced with immunoSEQ multiplex PCR; TCRdb's copy has only in-frame clones and lacks some. Of more than 25,000 clones in the sample, nearly 90% are singletons; the top ten hold 11%. The V and J genes are TRBV27 and TRBJ1-2; the match to TRBD1 covers 9 bases. Sequencing used CD8+ T cells from peripheral blood mononuclear cells, obtained in the third trimester of pregnancy. The receptor comes from a female donor with multiple sclerosis, enrolled in a pregnancy study. The CDR3 DNA sequence: TGTGCCAGCAGTCCCGGGACAGGGACCCGTGGCTACACCTTC. Translating gives CASSPGTGTRGYTF.